The 10 T cell receptor beta chains reported below all come from one sample, sequenced in a study of blood T cell repertoires in COVID-19. Clones were sequenced by immunoSEQ multiplex PCR, and TCRdb holds only the in-frame ones, with some missing. The sample lists nearly 350,000 clones, roughly 90% occurring once. The specimen was peripheral blood. These receptors all stem from a woman between 65 and 79 years old with COVID-19, enrolled during active disease.

The chain carries TRBV29-1 and TRBJ1-1; 9 bases align to TRBD1. The CDR3 length is 13 residues. Germline V gives CDR1 SQVTM, CDR2 ANQGSEA. The V gene end was trimmed by 7 bases and the J gene end by 3 bases; junction bases not matched to a gene: 6. The CDR3 DNA sequence: TGCAGCGCTGGGACAGGGAGCGACACTGAAGCTTTCTTT. Its protein product is CSAGTGSDTEAFF.

The chain links TRBV5-1 to TRBJ2-7; 12 nucleotides agree with TRBD1. V shed 3 bases, J shed 4 bases, and the junction held 20 bases outside the gene matches. The CDR3 is made up of 20 amino acids. Per the germline V gene, CDR1 is SGHRS and CDR2 is YFSETQ. CDR3 amino acids: CASSWQPGQGAYRMGYEQYF. The DNA for the CDR3 is TGCGCCAGCAGCTGGCAACCGGGACAGGGGGCCTATCGGATGGGTTACGAGCAGTACTTC.

The chain employs TRBV7-2 and TRBJ1-1; D ambiguous. V was trimmed by 3 bases and J by 4 bases, leaving 15 bases between them. CDR1 and CDR2 (germline): SGHTA, FQGNSA. The CDR3 extends over 15 amino acids. The CDR3, as DNA: TGTGCCAGCAGCTTTGAATCGGGTCGCGCCACTGAAGCTTTCTTT. This translates into CASSFESGRATEAFF.

This chain connects TRBV27 to TRBJ1-1; TRBD1 matches at 9 bases. The CDR3 loop spans 17 amino acids. The germline V gene encodes CDR1 MNHEY and CDR2 SMNVEV (reference sequence). V shed 4 bases, J shed 10 bases, and the junction held 19 bases outside the gene matches. The CDR3 spells CASSYRSGGTGKGSAFF. The CDR3 nucleotides are TGTGCCAGCAGTTACAGATCAGGGGGGACAGGGAAGGGGTCAGCTTTCTTT.

The chain combines TRBV25-1 with TRBJ2-1; the match to TRBD1 covers 9 bases. J gave up 2 bases and V 10 bases, and 9 bases lay outside the gene matches. CDR3 length: 15 amino acids. Germline loops: CDR1 MGHDK, CDR2 SYGVNS. The CDR3 coding sequence is TGTGCCACCGATCCGGGACAGGGCCCCTACAATGAGCAGTTCTTC. Its translation is CATDPGQGPYNEQFF.

This sequence joins TRBV28 and TRBJ1-1; D remains ambiguous. The V gene lost 8 bases and the J gene lost 4 bases, with 11 bases spanning the gap. The V gene's germline CDR1 is MDHEN and CDR2 SYDVKM. This CDR3 comprises 12 residues. The CDR3 DNA follows: TGTGCCAGCCTAAGACGGAGCACTGAAGCTTTCTTT. This codes for CASLRRSTEAFF.

This chain links TRBV30 with TRBJ1-5, with D possibly being TRBD1 (6 bases). V was pared by 3 bases and J by 7 bases, with 13 bases between. The CDR3 runs to 13 residues. The germline CDR1 and CDR2 sequences are GTSNPN and SVGIG (reference sequence). The CDR3 nucleotides read TGTGCCTGGAGCAGACAGGAGCTACAGCCCCAGCATTTT. Its protein product is CAWSRQELQPQHF.

The J gene is TRBJ1-4, the V gene TRBV11-2; possible D gene TRBD1, 5 bases. Germline values: CDR1 SGHAT, CDR2 FQNNGV. There are 15 residues in the CDR3. V lost 1 base to trimming and J lost 4 bases, with 10 bases between them. The CDR3 DNA is TGTGCCAGCAGCTTAGTCGGCAGGGATAATGAAAAACTGTTTTTT. Amino acid sequence: CASSLVGRDNEKLFF.

The V call is TRBV7-2, the J call TRBJ1-1; 7 positions agree with TRBD1. Looked up from germline, CDR1 is SGHTA and CDR2 is FQGNSA. Germline trimming cut 0 bases from V and 6 bases from J; bases unmatched to any gene: 1. This CDR3 is built from 13 residues. The CDR3 loop reads CASSLATGAEAFF. CDR3 in DNA: TGTGCCAGCAGCTTAGCTACAGGGGCTGAAGCTTTCTTT.

The rearrangement links TRBV6-6 to TRBJ1-1, with D perhaps matching TRBD1 (6 bases). The CDR3 is made up of 14 amino acids. Germline values: CDR1 MNHNY, CDR2 SVGAGI (reference sequence). The V end lost 4 bases, the J end lost 1 base, and 10 bases lay between the germline ends. As DNA, the CDR3 is TGTGCCAGCAGTTCTAGGGGGAGGAACACTGAAGCTTTCTTT. It is translated as CASSSRGRNTEAFF.